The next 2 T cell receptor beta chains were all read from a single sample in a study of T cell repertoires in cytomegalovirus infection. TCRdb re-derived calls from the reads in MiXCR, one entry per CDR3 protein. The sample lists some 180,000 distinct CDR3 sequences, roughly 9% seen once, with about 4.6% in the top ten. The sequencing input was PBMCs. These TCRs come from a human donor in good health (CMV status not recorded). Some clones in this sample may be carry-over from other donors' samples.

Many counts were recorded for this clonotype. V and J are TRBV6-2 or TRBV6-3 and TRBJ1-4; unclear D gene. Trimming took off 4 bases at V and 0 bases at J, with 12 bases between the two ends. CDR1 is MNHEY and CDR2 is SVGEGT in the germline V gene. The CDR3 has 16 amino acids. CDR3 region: CASSSFSSATNEKLFF. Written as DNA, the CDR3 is TGTGCCAGCAGTTCCTTCTCCAGTGCAACTAATGAAAAACTGTTTTTT.

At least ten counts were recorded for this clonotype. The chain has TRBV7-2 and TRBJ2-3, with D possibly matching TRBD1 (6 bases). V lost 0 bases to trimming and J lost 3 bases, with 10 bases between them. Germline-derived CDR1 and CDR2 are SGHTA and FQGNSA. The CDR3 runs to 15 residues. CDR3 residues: CASSLAGQTTDTQYF. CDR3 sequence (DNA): TGTGCCAGCAGCTTAGCAGGACAGACGACAGATACGCAGTATTTT.